A single sample gave rise to the 5 T cell receptor beta chains below, sequenced in a study of cytomegalovirus exposure and HLA in healthy donors. The table came from immunoSEQ multiplex PCR; TCRdb's copy has only in-frame clones and leaves some out. The table lists over 150,000 clones, about 96% of them singletons. Sequenced sample: PBMCs. The receptors were sampled from a woman between 18 and 29 years old in good health and CMV-seronegative.

CDR3 residues: CASSPRLAGDNEQFF. DNA of the CDR3: TGTGCCAGCTCACCTCGACTAGCGGGGGACAATGAGCAGTTCTTC. The V gene is TRBV18, the J gene TRBJ2-1; 12 bases fit TRBD2. Germline assignment: CDR1 KGHSH and CDR2 LQKENI. Trimming took 3 bases from V and 5 from J; bases not matched to a gene: 2. The CDR3 extends over 15 amino acids. Drawing the rest from reference TRBV18 and TRBJ2-1, the complete variable domain is NAGVMQNPRHLVRRRGQEARLRCSPMKGHSHVYWYRQLPEEGLKFMVYLQKENIIDESGMPKERFSAEFPKEGPSILRIQQVVRGDSAAYFCASSPRLAGDNEQFFGPGTRLTVL.

The chain combines TRBV5-1 with TRBJ1-1, with TRBD1 matching over 7 bases. With V trimmed by 4 bases and J by 11 bases, 8 bases remained unmatched. This CDR3 is built from 12 residues. Looked up from germline, CDR1 is SGHRS and CDR2 is YFSETQ. The CDR3 DNA sequence: TGCGCCAGCAGCAATGGACAGGCCGAGGCTTTCTTT. It specifies CASSNGQAEAFF.

The CDR3 nucleotides read TGTGCCAGCAGTTTCAGGGGGAACCCAGCCTACGAGCAGTACTTC. It is translated as CASSFRGNPAYEQYF. The V gene is TRBV27, the J gene TRBJ2-7, with TRBD1 identical over 7 bases. The length of the CDR3 is 15 residues. The ends lost 3 bases at V and 2 bases at J; junction bases unmatched: 7. CDR1 is MNHEY and CDR2 is SMNVEV in the germline V gene (reference sequence).

This chain uses TRBV12-5 with TRBJ1-1; D gene ambiguous. V was pared by 6 bases and J by 0 bases, with 11 bases between. In germline, CDR1 is LGHNT, CDR2 FRNRAP. CDR3 length: 14 amino acids. The CDR3 nucleotides are TGTGCTAGTGGAACGCCCCCAGTGAACACTGAAGCTTTCTTT. Protein product: CASGTPPVNTEAFF.

This chain joins TRBV18 and TRBJ1-6; D ambiguous. V lost 2 bases and J 9 bases, leaving 14 bases between the germline ends. The CDR3 extends over 15 amino acids. In germline, CDR1 is KGHSH, CDR2 LQKENI. CDR3 loop: CASSPRAPGGSPLHF. The CDR3, as DNA: TGTGCCAGCTCACCAAGAGCCCCAGGAGGTTCACCCCTCCACTTT.